This is a list of T cell receptor beta chains from one sample in a study of OX40 agonist ivuxolimab in advanced cancers. This table comes from immunoSEQ multiplex PCR, and its TCRdb copy is limited to in-frame clones, with some not included. The sample shows more than 65,000 clones, approximately 90% of them seen only once. Source: CD4+ or CD8+ T cells sorted from blood, taken in a trial of the OX40 agonist ivuxolimab. These receptors all stem from an adult with an advanced solid tumor such as melanoma, head and neck, liver or kidney cancer. Each CDR3 is given with its conserved first and last residue. A D gene is named only where the DNA matches it firmly. Not all rows give a size; the values are once, few, many and, for expanded clones, a class.

abundance: -
d_gene: -
j_gene: TRBJ2-7
v_gene: TRBV5-1
CDR3aa: CASSNHLTDGNYEQYF
CDR3nt: TGCGCCAGCAGCAATCACCTCACGGACGGAAATTACGAGCAGTACTTC

abundance: -
d_gene: -
j_gene: TRBJ1-2
v_gene: TRBV10-3
CDR3aa: CAISESGSLGYGYTF
CDR3nt: TGTGCCATCAGTGAGTCGGGCAGTCTCGGCTATGGCTACACCTTC

abundance: -
d_gene: -
j_gene: TRBJ2-3
v_gene: TRBV11-2
CDR3aa: CASSLNSPADTQYF
CDR3nt: TGTGCCAGCAGCTTAAATTCCCCGGCAGATACGCAGTATTTT

abundance: -
d_gene: -
j_gene: TRBJ2-1
v_gene: TRBV28
CDR3aa: CASSGRRGSYNEQFF
CDR3nt: TGTGCCAGCTCTGGCAGGCGGGGAAGTTACAATGAGCAGTTCTTC

abundance: -
d_gene: -
j_gene: TRBJ2-3
v_gene: TRBV11-1
CDR3aa: CASSLVAADTQYF
CDR3nt: TGTGCCAGCAGCTTAGTCGCAGCAGATACGCAGTATTTT

abundance: once
d_gene: TRBD1
j_gene: TRBJ2-7
v_gene: TRBV7-2
CDR3aa: CASSLQAGQGNEQYF
CDR3nt: TGTGCCAGCAGCTTACAAGCAGGACAGGGAAACGAGCAGTACTTC

abundance: -
d_gene: -
j_gene: TRBJ2-5
v_gene: TRBV6-1
CDR3aa: CASSRGVQETQYF
CDR3nt: TGTGCCAGCAGCAGGGGGGTCCAAGAGACCCAGTACTTC

abundance: -
d_gene: TRBD2
j_gene: TRBJ2-1
v_gene: TRBV19
CDR3aa: CASSIGGASGGLKQFF
CDR3nt: TGTGCCAGTAGTATAGGCGGGGCTAGCGGGGGCCTTAAGCAGTTCTTC

abundance: -
d_gene: TRBD2
j_gene: TRBJ2-1
v_gene: TRBV14
CDR3aa: CASSQWVLQRGDEQFF
CDR3nt: TGTGCCAGCAGCCAGTGGGTATTACAGCGGGGGGATGAGCAGTTCTTC

abundance: -
d_gene: TRBD1
j_gene: TRBJ2-7
v_gene: TRBV11-1
CDR3aa: CASSPQGDEQYF
CDR3nt: TGTGCCAGCAGCCCACAGGGGGACGAGCAGTACTTC

abundance: few
d_gene: -
j_gene: TRBJ1-2
v_gene: TRBV19
CDR3aa: CASIEKGNYGYTF
CDR3nt: TGTGCCAGTATCGAAAAGGGGAACTATGGCTACACCTTC

abundance: -
d_gene: -
j_gene: TRBJ2-5
v_gene: TRBV18
CDR3aa: CASSLGLQETQYF
CDR3nt: TGTGCCAGCTCCCTGGGACTTCAAGAGACCCAGTACTTC

abundance: -
d_gene: -
j_gene: TRBJ2-7
v_gene: TRBV4-1
CDR3aa: CASSQFVTGVSYEQYF
CDR3nt: TGCGCCAGCAGCCAGTTCGTTACGGGAGTGTCCTACGAGCAGTACTTC

abundance: -
d_gene: -
j_gene: TRBJ2-1
v_gene: TRBV7-7
CDR3aa: CASSLDGSAGYNEQFF
CDR3nt: TGTGCTAGCAGCTTAGATGGGAGTGCGGGGTACAATGAGCAGTTCTTC

abundance: -
d_gene: -
j_gene: TRBJ2-3
v_gene: TRBV27
CDR3aa: CATQSQQITDTQYF
CDR3nt: TGTGCAACTCAATCCCAACAGATCACAGATACGCAGTATTTT

abundance: -
d_gene: TRBD2
j_gene: TRBJ2-3
v_gene: TRBV28
CDR3aa: CASIDLKVVAGSTDTQYF
CDR3nt: TGTGCCAGCATCGACCTAAAGGTGGTAGCGGGGTCCACAGATACGCAGTATTTT